Below are 18 T cell receptor beta chains sequenced from a single sample in a study of T cell repertoires in cytomegalovirus infection. TCRdb called the reads again in MiXCR, with one record for every CDR3 protein. The sample lists 630,000 or so distinct CDR3 sequences, 20% to 25% seen once, with 7.5% to 9% in the top ten. The specimen was CD8+ T cells from PBMCs. The receptors originated from a human donor in good health (CMV status not recorded). Some clones in this sample may be carry-over from other donors' samples.

This clonotype was counted ten times or more. V is TRBV20-1 and J is TRBJ1-1; D is ambiguous. Trimming left V 8 bases short and J 1 base short, with 5 bases between. Per germline, CDR1 DFQATT and CDR2 SNEGSKA (reference sequence). CDR3 length equals 10 residues. The CDR3 is CSLPNTEAFF. The DNA of the CDR3 is TGCAGTCTCCCGAACACTGAAGCTTTCTTT.

The sample holds many counts of this clonotype. J is TRBJ1-1 and V is TRBV6-2 or TRBV6-3, with 8 bases lining up with TRBD1. Germline-derived CDR1 and CDR2 are MNHEY and SVGEGT. The CDR3 is 14 amino acids. The V gene end was trimmed by 5 bases and the J gene end by 5 bases; junction bases not matched to a gene: 7. The CDR3 DNA follows: TGTGCCAGCAGTCGACAGGGGTCGGTTACTGAAGCTTTCTTT. This sequence encodes CASSRQGSVTEAFF.

This clonotype came up many times. This chain connects TRBV7-6 to TRBJ1-1; TRBD1 matches 9 bases. The CDR3 runs 13 residues. The germline V gene has CDR1 SGHVS and CDR2 FNYEAQ. V shed 4 bases, J shed 5 bases, and the junction held 2 bases outside the gene matches. The CDR3 coding sequence is TGTGCCAGCAGCTGGGGACAGGGAACTGAAGCTTTCTTT. Amino acids: CASSWGQGTEAFF.

This clonotype was found a few times. The genes are TRBV4-1 and TRBJ1-2; TRBD1 is a possible D gene (5 bases). The germline gives CDR1 MGHRA, CDR2 YSYEKL. Trimming removed 7 bases from V and 7 bases from J, with 16 bases in between. The CDR3 length is 13 residues. CDR3 DNA: TGCGCCAGCATGGGCAGGACATTGGGTGGCTACACCTTC. It translates to CASMGRTLGGYTF.

Only one count was recorded for this clonotype. A read error is likely, as this CDR3 ends without the conserved phenylalanine or tryptophan. This chain links TRBV14 with TRBJ1-1; TRBD1 might be the D (5 bases). Trimming shortened V by 3 bases and J by 1 base, and 6 bases separated the two germline ends. Germline V gene lookup returns CDR1 SGHDN and CDR2 FVKESK. The CDR3 consists of 13 residues. In nucleotides, the CDR3 is TGTGCCAGCAGCCATGGACAGAACACTGAAGCTTTCTCT. This sequence encodes CASSHGQNTEAFS.

J is TRBJ2-1 and V is TRBV5-4; 7 nucleotides line up with TRBD1. The germline gives CDR1 SGHNT, CDR2 YYREEE (reference sequence). V was clipped by 0 bases and J by 8 bases; unmatched bases: 11. The CDR3 spans 16 residues. The CDR3 DNA is TGTGCCAGCAGCTTGGGGGACAGATTCGCTTTAGATGAGCAGTTCTTC. Protein: CASSLGDRFALDEQFF.

Only a few counts were recorded for this clonotype. V and J are TRBV20-1 and TRBJ2-7; D assignment may be TRBD1 or TRBD2 (5 bases each). Germline V CDR1 and CDR2: DFQATT, SNEGSKA (reference sequence). Trimming took 1 base from V and 9 from J, leaving 13 bases between them. The CDR3 spans 12 residues. The CDR3 protein is CSARVSGAPQYF. The CDR3 coding sequence is TGCAGTGCTAGAGTTTCCGGGGCTCCGCAGTACTTC.

This clonotype was counted at least ten times. The chain recombines TRBV6-2 or TRBV6-3 with TRBJ2-1; D possibly corresponds to TRBD2 (6 bases). The CDR3 covers 15 residues. Germline CDR1 is MNHEY and CDR2 is SVGEGT. V lost 2 bases and J 10 bases, leaving 18 bases between the germline ends. In DNA, the CDR3 is TGTGCCAGCAGTTACGGAGGGCCGGGTGTAGGAGAGCAGTTCTTC. Translation gives CASSYGGPGVGEQFF.

CDR3 nucleotide sequence: TGCGCCAGCAGCATCCGAGGCCCCCAAGTCCCCGATACGCAGTATTTT. Its translation is CASSIRGPQVPDTQYF. The chain links TRBV4-1 to TRBJ2-3; D uncertain. This CDR3 contains 16 residues. Trimming took 5 bases from V and 6 from J, leaving 21 bases between them. CDR1 and CDR2 from the germline V gene are MGHRA and YSYEKL.

This clonotype was recorded at least ten times. CDR3 sequence (DNA): TGTGCCAGCAGCCCGGACAGGGGAGTTGCAGATACGCAGTATTTT. This sequence encodes CASSPDRGVADTQYF. This chain links TRBV7-9 with TRBJ2-3, with 9 bases lining up with TRBD1. CDR1 SEHNR and CDR2 FQNEAQ come from the germline V gene (reference sequence). V shed 5 bases, J shed 4 bases, and the junction held 7 bases outside the gene matches. The CDR3 is made up of 15 amino acids. Using reference TRBV7-9 and TRBJ2-3 for the parts outside the CDR3, the full variable domain is DTGVSQNPRHKITKRGQNVTFRCDPISEHNRLYWYRQTLGQGPEFLTYFQNEAQLEKSRLLSDRFSAERPKGSFSTLEIQRTEQGDSAMYLCASSPDRGVADTQYFGPGTRLTVL.

This clonotype was seen a few times. CDR3 bases: TGCAGCGTTGAAGAGGGGGCGTATGGCTACACCTTC. Its translation: CSVEEGAYGYTF. The V and J genes are TRBV29-1 and TRBJ1-2; TRBD1 might be the D (6 bases). The CDR3 is 12 residues long. V gave up 0 bases and J gave up 5 bases, with 7 bases separating them. Germline V lookup: CDR1 SQVTM, CDR2 ANQGSEA. The variable domain in full, with the rest retrieved from reference TRBV29-1 and TRBJ1-2, is SAVISQKPSRDICQRGTSLTIQCQVDSQVTMMFWYRQQPGQSLTLIATANQGSEATYESGFVIDKFPISRPNLTFSTLTVSNMSPEDSSIYLCSVEEGAYGYTFGSGTRLTVV.

J is TRBJ2-1 and V is TRBV27, with D hard to call. Per germline, CDR1 MNHEY and CDR2 SMNVEV (reference sequence). The CDR3 has 13 residues. Trimming removed 6 bases from V and 2 bases from J, with 8 bases in between. The CDR3 DNA is TGTGCCAGCAGCGACCGACCCTACAATGAGCAGTTCTTC. Amino acid sequence: CASSDRPYNEQFF.

This clonotype was seen just once. One end of the junction varies from germline; a read error may be responsible. The V and J genes are TRBV7-9 and TRBJ2-1; 8 bases align to TRBD2. This CDR3 comprises 17 residues. The germline gives CDR1 SEHNR, CDR2 FQNEAQ (reference sequence). CDR3 coding DNA: TGTGGCAGCGGGGGAATAACGCCCGATAGCTCCTACAATGAGCAGTTCTTC. Translated: CGSGGITPDSSYNEQFF.

A note on this clonotype: A much larger clone is a single base away; this may be a read error. The V and J genes are TRBV7-3 and TRBJ1-4; possibly TRBD1 for D (6 bases). CDR1 and CDR2 from the germline V gene are SGHTA and FQGTGA. This CDR3 region has 15 residues. In DNA, the CDR3 is TGTACCAGCAGCTTAAGGGGGGCTGGTAATGAAAAACTGTTTTTT. Protein sequence: CTSSLRGAGNEKLFF.

This clonotype has only a few counts. The rearrangement links TRBV4-2 to TRBJ2-3; D assignment may be TRBD1 or TRBD2 (5 bases each). Trimming stripped 0 bases from V and 1 base from J, with 11 bases between. From germline, CDR1 is LGHNA and CDR2 YNFKEQ. CDR3 size: 16 residues. The CDR3 spells CASSQDTGRGTDTQYF. The CDR3 DNA reads TGTGCCAGCAGCCAAGATACGGGGCGCGGCACAGATACGCAGTATTTT.

This clonotype was detected only a few times. This chain uses TRBV28 with TRBJ1-3; D remains ambiguous. The germline V and J ends were trimmed by 4 bases and 0 bases, with 19 bases remaining between them. The CDR3 has 18 residues. Per the germline V gene, CDR1 is MDHEN and CDR2 is SYDVKM. Written as DNA, the CDR3 is TGTGCCAGCAGTTCCTCAGACGCATTCCTCAGCTCTGGAAACACCATATATTTT. Protein sequence: CASSSSDAFLSSGNTIYF.

V usage is TRBV19 and J usage is TRBJ1-5; 8 nucleotides agree with TRBD1. This CDR3 comprises 14 residues. Germline CDR1 reads LNHDA; CDR2 reads SQIVND (reference sequence). The CDR3 loop is CATKDRETNQPQHF. CDR3 nucleotide sequence: TGTGCTACGAAGGACAGGGAAACCAATCAGCCCCAGCATTTT.

This clonotype was seen more than once but under ten times. V usage is TRBV29-1 and J usage is TRBJ2-7; D is undetermined. The length of the CDR3 is 14 residues. Trimming removed 3 bases from V and 2 bases from J, with 14 bases in between. Germline CDR1 reads SQVTM; CDR2 reads ANQGSEA. The CDR3, as DNA: TGCAGCGTTGAGTCCTCAGCTGATACCTACGAGCAGTACTTC. Translated, it gives CSVESSADTYEQYF.